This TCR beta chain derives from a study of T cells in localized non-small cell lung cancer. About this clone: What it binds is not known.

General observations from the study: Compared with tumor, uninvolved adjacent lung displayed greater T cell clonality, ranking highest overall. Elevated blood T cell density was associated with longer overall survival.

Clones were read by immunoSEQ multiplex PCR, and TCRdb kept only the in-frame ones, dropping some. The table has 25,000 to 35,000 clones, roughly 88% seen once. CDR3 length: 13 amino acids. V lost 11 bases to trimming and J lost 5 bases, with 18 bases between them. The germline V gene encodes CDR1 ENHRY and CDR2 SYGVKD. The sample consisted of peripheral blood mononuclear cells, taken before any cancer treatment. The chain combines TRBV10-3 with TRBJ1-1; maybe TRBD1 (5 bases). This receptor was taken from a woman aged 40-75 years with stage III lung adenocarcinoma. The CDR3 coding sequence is TGTGCCGTGGGGCCCGGGAAGTATACTGAAGCTTTCTTT. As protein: CAVGPGKYTEAFF.